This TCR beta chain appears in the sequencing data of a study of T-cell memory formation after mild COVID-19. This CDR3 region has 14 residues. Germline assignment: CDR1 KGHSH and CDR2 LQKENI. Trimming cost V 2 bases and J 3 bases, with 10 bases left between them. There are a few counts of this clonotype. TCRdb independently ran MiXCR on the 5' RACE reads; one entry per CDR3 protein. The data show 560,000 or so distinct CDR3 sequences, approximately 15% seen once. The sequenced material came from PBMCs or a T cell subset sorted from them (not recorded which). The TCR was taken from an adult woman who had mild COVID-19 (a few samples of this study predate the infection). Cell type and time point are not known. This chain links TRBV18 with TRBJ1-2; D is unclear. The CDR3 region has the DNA TGTGCCAGCTCACCAAGTCTTAGGGACTATGGCTACACCTTC. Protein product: CASSPSLRDYGYTF. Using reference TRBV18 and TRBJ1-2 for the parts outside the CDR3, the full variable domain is NAGVMQNPRHLVRRRGQEARLRCSPMKGHSHVYWYRQLPEEGLKFMVYLQKENIIDESGMPKERFSAEFPKEGPSILRIQQVVRGDSAAYFCASSPSLRDYGYTFGSGTRLTVV.